The text below deals with one T cell receptor (beta chain). Its antigen remains unknown. These data belong to a study of T cells after posttransplantation cyclophosphamide. Busulfan-fludarabine conditioning, marrow transplant, and cyclophosphamide on days +3 and +4 were administered. Assay: immunoSEQ multiplex PCR; the TCRdb copy retains only in-frame clones and omits some. The sample lists 35,000 to 45,000 clones, about three quarters occurring once. The CDR3 is 10 amino acids. J lost 12 bases, V lost 4 bases, and 3 bases had no gene match. Germline V gives CDR1 SGHAT, CDR2 FQNNGV. Overall study results and limits: Recipient CMV seropositivity and CMV reactivation strongly tracked TRB clonality. Tissue-infiltrating T cells from skin or gut overlapped little with blood T cells. Donor CD8+ memory clones often dominated recipient blood repertoires at later times.

This receptor was taken from a female patient between 40 and 55 years old who received an allogeneic stem cell transplant from a related donor, was CMV-positive, and had no GVHD. Some T cells may be transferred from the graft donor. The source material was CD4+ T cells sorted from blood, sampled 1,900 to 2,000 days after a stem cell transplant with posttransplant cyclophosphamide. This chain links TRBV11-2 with TRBJ2-7; 7 bases match TRBD1. CDR3 in DNA: TGTGCCAGCAGCTCCGGGACAGCGTACTTC. This translates into CASSSGTAYF.